The 15 T cell receptor beta chains below were found in one sample sequenced in a study of blood T cell repertoires in COVID-19. TCRdb's copy holds only in-frame clones and misses some; the assay was immunoSEQ multiplex PCR. The table shows about 370,000 clones, with around 87% occurring only once. Sequenced sample: PBMCs or T cells enriched from blood (not recorded which). Receptors were obtained from a man aged 18 to 29 who had recovered from COVID-19.

V gene TRBV9 combines with J gene TRBJ2-2; 8 bases are a match to TRBD2. The trim removed 0 bases at V and 5 bases at J, leaving 12 bases unmatched. Germline values: CDR1 SGDLS, CDR2 YYNGEE. The CDR3 length is 18 residues. The CDR3 protein is CASSVAFVREVPTGELFF. CDR3 coding DNA: TGTGCCAGCAGCGTAGCATTTGTGCGGGAGGTTCCGACCGGGGAGCTGTTTTTT.

This chain uses TRBV12-5 with TRBJ2-7; 8 nucleotides match TRBD1. The junction had 7 bases not matched to a gene; V was cut back by 2 bases and J by 1 base. The CDR3 is 16 residues long. Germline lookup yields CDR1 LGHNT and CDR2 FRNRAP. The CDR3 here is CASGLSQGVESYEQYF. The CDR3 nucleotides read TGTGCTAGTGGTTTGTCACAGGGGGTCGAATCCTACGAGCAGTACTTC.

The chain uses TRBV7-3 and TRBJ2-2; D call uncertain. There are 15 residues in the CDR3. Germline-derived CDR1 and CDR2 are SGHTA and FQGTGA. V was clipped by 1 base and J by 0 bases, with 6 bases between them. The CDR3 sequence is CASSLRHTNTGELFF. The CDR3 nucleotides are TGTGCCAGCAGCTTAAGACACACGAACACCGGGGAGCTGTTTTTT.

V gene TRBV3-1 (or the pseudogene TRBV3-2) combines with J gene TRBJ2-5; TRBD2 is a possible D gene (7 bases). Germline loops: CDR1 LGHDT, CDR2 YNNKEL (reference sequence). The V end was cut by 1 base, the J end by 2 bases, with 14 bases between. The CDR3 length is 16 residues. This CDR3 reads CASSQGGGHRQETQYF. The CDR3 nucleotides read TGTGCCAGCAGCCAAGGGGGGGGGCACCGACAAGAGACCCAGTACTTC.

The chain combines TRBV6-4 with TRBJ1-1, with 7 bases matching TRBD1. This CDR3 is 13 amino acids long. The ends lost 9 bases at V and 2 bases at J; junction bases unmatched: 6. Germline-derived CDR1 and CDR2 are MRHNA and SNTAGT. CDR3 region: CASKRDSNTEAFF. The DNA for the CDR3 is TGTGCCAGTAAACGGGACAGCAACACTGAAGCTTTCTTT.

The genes are TRBV9 and TRBJ1-1; D not resolved. This CDR3 is built from 13 residues. Germline V gives CDR1 SGDLS, CDR2 YYNGEE. V was clipped by 2 bases and J by 4 bases, with 9 bases between them. The CDR3 DNA sequence: TGTGCCAGCAGCGTTACCCAGGCCACTGAAGCTTTCTTT. It yields the protein CASSVTQATEAFF.

This chain links TRBV18 with TRBJ2-2; 8 bases align to TRBD1. The CDR3 runs to 15 residues. J gave up 2 bases and V 4 bases, and 3 bases lay outside the gene matches. Germline CDR1 KGHSH, CDR2 LQKENI. DNA of the CDR3: TGTGCCAGCTCACTTGGACAGGGTAACACCGGGGAGCTGTTTTTT. Translated, it gives CASSLGQGNTGELFF.

The chain couples TRBV7-9 to TRBJ1-2; perhaps TRBD1 as D (5 bases). The germline V and J ends were trimmed by 5 bases and 6 bases, with 22 bases remaining between them. Germline assignment: CDR1 SEHNR and CDR2 FQNEAQ (reference sequence). This CDR3 is 16 amino acids long. CDR3 protein: CASSPMALMTEDGYTF. CDR3 sequence (DNA): TGTGCCAGCAGCCCCATGGCCCTCATGACAGAGGATGGCTACACCTTC.

V and J are TRBV19 and TRBJ2-1, with TRBD1 identical over 8 bases. Germline V CDR1 and CDR2: LNHDA, SQIVND (reference sequence). The V segment lost 3 bases and the J segment 9 bases; nucleotides outside the gene matches: 7. The CDR3 totals 14 residues. The CDR3 sequence is CASSIEPGGGEQFF. CDR3 DNA sequence: TGTGCCAGTAGTATCGAGCCAGGGGGCGGTGAGCAGTTCTTC.

The gene calls are TRBV7-9 and TRBJ1-2; 8 nucleotides align to TRBD1. The CDR3 extends over 14 amino acids. The V and J ends lost 3 bases and 2 bases, in that order; junction bases with no gene match: 2. The germline CDR1 and CDR2 sequences are SEHNR and FQNEAQ (reference sequence). The CDR3 reads CASSFRDRNYGYTF. CDR3 DNA sequence: TGTGCCAGCAGCTTCCGGGACAGGAACTATGGCTACACCTTC.

The gene calls are TRBV4-1 and TRBJ2-3; 15 nucleotides align to TRBD2. CDR1 and CDR2 from the germline V gene are MGHRA and YSYEKL. Unmatched junction bases numbered 9, after V lost 1 base and J lost 4 bases. The CDR3 is 19 amino acids. The CDR3 DNA reads as TGCGCCAGCAGCCAAGGATACTTGGGACTAGCGGGAGGTGCAGATACGCAGTATTTT. Encoded protein: CASSQGYLGLAGGADTQYF.

The chain joins TRBV28 to TRBJ1-3; D is possibly TRBD1 (5 bases). The germline gives CDR1 MDHEN, CDR2 SYDVKM. The CDR3 has 15 residues. The V end was cut by 5 bases, the J end by 0 bases, with 11 bases between. CDR3 protein: CASSPDNRSGNTIYF. CDR3 coding DNA: TGTGCCAGCAGTCCGGACAACCGCTCTGGAAACACCATATATTTT. The full variable domain, in which reference TRBV28 and TRBJ1-3 provide the parts outside the CDR3, is DVKVTQSSRYLVKRTGEKVFLECVQDMDHENMFWYRQDPGLGLRLIYFSYDVKMKEKGDIPEGYSVSREKKERFSLILESASTNQTSMYLCASSPDNRSGNTIYFGEGSWLTVV.

The genes are TRBV5-1 and TRBJ1-3, with D perhaps matching TRBD1 (5 bases). The CDR3 has 15 amino acids. V was pared by 4 bases and J by 4 bases, with 15 bases between. CDR1 is SGHRS, CDR2 YFSETQ, per germline. CDR3 region: CASSPAGGLGNTIYF. Written as DNA, the CDR3 is TGCGCCAGCAGCCCGGCCGGGGGACTAGGAAACACCATATATTTT.

The J gene is TRBJ2-1, the V gene TRBV27; D may be TRBD2 (6 bases). Deletions cut 1 base from V and 3 bases from J, with 19 bases between. Per the germline V gene, CDR1 is MNHEY and CDR2 is SMNVEV (reference sequence). This CDR3 comprises 18 residues. The CDR3 bases are TGTGCCAGCAGTTTATGGGATAAACGACTAGAGAGCTACAATGAGCAGTTCTTC. Encoded protein: CASSLWDKRLESYNEQFF.

This chain uses TRBV4-1 with TRBJ2-3, with 9 bases identical to TRBD1. The CDR3 runs 16 residues. With 1 base clipped from V and 2 bases from J, the junction kept 4 bases outside the gene matches. In germline, CDR1 is MGHRA, CDR2 YSYEKL. The CDR3 here is CASSQAQGAYTDTQYF. The CDR3 DNA reads TGCGCCAGCAGCCAAGCACAGGGGGCTTACACAGATACGCAGTATTTT.